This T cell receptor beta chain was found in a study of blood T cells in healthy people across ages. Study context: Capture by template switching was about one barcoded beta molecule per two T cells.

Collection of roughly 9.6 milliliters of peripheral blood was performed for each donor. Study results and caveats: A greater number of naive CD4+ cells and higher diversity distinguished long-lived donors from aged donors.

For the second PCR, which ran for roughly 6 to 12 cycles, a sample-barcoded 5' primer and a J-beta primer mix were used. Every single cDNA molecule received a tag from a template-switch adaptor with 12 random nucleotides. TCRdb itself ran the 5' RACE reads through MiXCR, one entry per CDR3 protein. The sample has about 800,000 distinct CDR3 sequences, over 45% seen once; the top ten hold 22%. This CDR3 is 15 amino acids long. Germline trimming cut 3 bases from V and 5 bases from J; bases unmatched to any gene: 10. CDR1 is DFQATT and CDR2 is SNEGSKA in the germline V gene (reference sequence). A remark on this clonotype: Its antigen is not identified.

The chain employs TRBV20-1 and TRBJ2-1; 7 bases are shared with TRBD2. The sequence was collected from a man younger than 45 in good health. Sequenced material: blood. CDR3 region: CSASLRTRSNNEQFF. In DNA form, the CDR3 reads TGCAGTGCTAGTCTGCGGACTAGGTCGAACAATGAGCAGTTCTTC.